The 6 T cell receptor beta chains reported below all come from one sample, sequenced in a study of blood T cell repertoires in COVID-19. Here immunoSEQ multiplex PCR was the method, and the copy in TCRdb shows in-frame clones only, minus some. The sample lists around 150,000 clones; approximately 91% were seen once. Sample: peripheral blood. These receptors were collected from a man between 18 and 29 years old with acute or convalescent COVID-19.

The chain joins TRBV5-1 to TRBJ1-2; D is unresolved. The CDR3 spans 16 residues. The germline CDR1 and CDR2 sequences are SGHRS and YFSETQ. V lost 4 bases, J lost 2 bases, and 18 bases lay in between. Here the CDR3 reads CASSPGSWGDNYGYTF. Written as DNA, the CDR3 is TGCGCCAGCAGCCCAGGATCGTGGGGAGACAACTATGGCTACACCTTC.

The rearrangement links TRBV5-1 to TRBJ1-4; D uncertain. Looked up from germline, CDR1 is SGHRS and CDR2 is YFSETQ. Trimming removed 3 bases from V and 4 bases from J, with 7 bases in between. CDR3 length: 13 residues. The CDR3, as DNA: TGCGCCAGCAGCTCCCCACTTAATGAAAAACTGTTTTTT. Amino acid sequence: CASSSPLNEKLFF.

The chain joins TRBV7-6 to TRBJ1-1; TRBD1 matches 7 bases. Germline V gene data show CDR1 as SGHVS and CDR2 as FNYEAQ. The CDR3 runs to 16 residues. J gave up 0 bases and V 5 bases, and 9 bases lay outside the gene matches. The CDR3 loop reads CASSANRGRVNTEAFF. The DNA of the CDR3 is TGTGCCAGCAGCGCCAACAGGGGACGGGTGAACACTGAAGCTTTCTTT. The variable domain in full, with the rest retrieved from reference TRBV7-6 and TRBJ1-1, is GAGVSQSPRYKVTKRGQDVALRCDPISGHVSLYWYRQALGQGPEFLTYFNYEAQQDKSGLPNDRFSAERPEGSISTLTIQRTEQRDSAMYRCASSANRGRVNTEAFFGQGTRLTVV.

V is TRBV30 and J is TRBJ2-2; 12 positions agree with TRBD2. Germline CDR1 reads GTSNPN; CDR2 reads SVGIG (reference sequence). V trimming: 5 bases; J trimming: 5 bases; junction bases outside the gene matches: 9. This CDR3 is 16 amino acids long. In DNA form, the CDR3 reads TGTGCCTGGGGAGGACTAGCGGGGACAGGGACCGGGGAGCTGTTTTTT. It is translated as CAWGGLAGTGTGELFF.

J is TRBJ1-1 and V is TRBV6-5; D is ambiguous. V was clipped by 4 bases and J by 1 base, with 7 bases between them. The CDR3 is 13 residues long. In germline, CDR1 is MNHEY, CDR2 SVGAGI. The CDR3 DNA reads as TGTGCCAGCAGTTTGTCAGGGAACACTGAAGCTTTCTTT. Encoded protein: CASSLSGNTEAFF.

The chain combines TRBV24-1 with TRBJ2-7; perhaps TRBD1 as D (8 bases). The ends were cut back, 1 base at V and 4 bases at J, with 13 bases in the middle. This CDR3 region has 15 residues. CDR1 and CDR2 (germline): KGHDR, SFDVKD. The CDR3 region has the DNA TGTGCCACCAGTGATTTCGGACAGGGAGGGTACGAGCAGTACTTC. Protein product: CATSDFGQGGYEQYF.